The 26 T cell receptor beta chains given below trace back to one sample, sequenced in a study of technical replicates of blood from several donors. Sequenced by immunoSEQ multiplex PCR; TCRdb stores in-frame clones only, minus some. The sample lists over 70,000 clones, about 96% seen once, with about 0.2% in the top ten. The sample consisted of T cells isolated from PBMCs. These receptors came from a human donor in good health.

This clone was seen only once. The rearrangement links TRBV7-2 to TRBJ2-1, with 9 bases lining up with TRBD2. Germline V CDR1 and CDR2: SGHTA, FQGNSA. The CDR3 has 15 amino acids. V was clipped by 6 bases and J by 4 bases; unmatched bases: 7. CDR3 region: CASSSGTSFYNEQFF. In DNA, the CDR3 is TGTGCCAGCAGTTCCGGGACTAGCTTTTACAATGAGCAGTTCTTC. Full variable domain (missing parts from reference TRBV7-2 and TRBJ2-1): GAGVSQSPSNKVTEKGKDVELRCDPISGHTALYWYRQSLGQGLEFLIYFQGNSAPDKSGLPSDRFSAERTGGSVSTLTIQRTQQEDSAVYLCASSSGTSFYNEQFFGPGTRLTVL.

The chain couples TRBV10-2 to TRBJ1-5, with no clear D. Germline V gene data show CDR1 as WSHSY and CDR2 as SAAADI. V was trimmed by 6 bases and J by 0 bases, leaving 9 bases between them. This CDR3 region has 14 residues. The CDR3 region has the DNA TGCGCCAGCAGCCCTACAGCTAGCAATCAGCCCCAGCATTTT. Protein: CASSPTASNQPQHF.

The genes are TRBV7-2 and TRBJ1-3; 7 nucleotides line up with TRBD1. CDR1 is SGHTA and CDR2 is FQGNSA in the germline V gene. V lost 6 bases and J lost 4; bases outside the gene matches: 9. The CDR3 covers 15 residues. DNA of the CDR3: TGTGCCAGCAGTCTCGCAGGGGGTGGAGGAAACACCATATATTTT. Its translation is CASSLAGGGGNTIYF. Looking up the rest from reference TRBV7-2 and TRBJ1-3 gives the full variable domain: GAGVSQSPSNKVTEKGKDVELRCDPISGHTALYWYRQSLGQGLEFLIYFQGNSAPDKSGLPSDRFSAERTGGSVSTLTIQRTQQEDSAVYLCASSLAGGGGNTIYFGEGSWLTVV.

The CDR3: CASSGLADNEQFF. In DNA, the CDR3 is TGTGCCAGCAGCGGGCTAGCGGACAATGAGCAGTTCTTC. The V call is TRBV7-9, the J call TRBJ2-1, with TRBD2 matching 7 bases. CDR1 SEHNR and CDR2 FQNEAQ come from the germline V gene (reference sequence). The CDR3 runs 13 residues. V trimming: 5 bases; J trimming: 5 bases; junction bases outside the gene matches: 3.

The CDR3 sequence is CASTNQIRGRGYTF. DNA of the CDR3: TGTGCCAGTACCAATCAAATCCGGGGAAGGGGCTACACCTTC. The chain has TRBV6-5 and TRBJ1-2, with D unresolved. From germline, CDR1 is MNHEY and CDR2 SVGAGI. The CDR3 extends over 14 amino acids. Trimming removed 9 bases at V and 8 bases at J, with 22 bases between.

CDR3 nucleotide sequence: TGTGCCAGCAGTTACTCACTGTCGGACACAATATATGAGCAGTTCTTC. This gives the protein CASSYSLSDTIYEQFF. The V and J genes are TRBV6-5 and TRBJ2-1, with D possibly being TRBD1 (5 bases). Germline assignment: CDR1 MNHEY and CDR2 SVGAGI. Trimming left V 0 bases short and J 8 bases short, with 17 bases between. The CDR3 length is 16 residues.

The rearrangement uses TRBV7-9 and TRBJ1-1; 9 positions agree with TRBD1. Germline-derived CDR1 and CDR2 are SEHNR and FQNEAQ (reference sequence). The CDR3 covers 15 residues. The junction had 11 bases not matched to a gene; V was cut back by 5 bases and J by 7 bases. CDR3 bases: TGTGCCAGCAGCCCCAGGGACAGGGAGGTCCATGAAGCTTTCTTT. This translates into CASSPRDREVHEAFF.

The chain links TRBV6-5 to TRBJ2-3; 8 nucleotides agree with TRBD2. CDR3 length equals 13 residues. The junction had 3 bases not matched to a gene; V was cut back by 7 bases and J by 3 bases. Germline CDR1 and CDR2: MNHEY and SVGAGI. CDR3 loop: CASMGGGTDTQYF. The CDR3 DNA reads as TGTGCCAGCATGGGCGGGGGGACAGATACGCAGTATTTT.

CDR3 in amino acids: CASRGLEGLSYEQYF. The CDR3 DNA sequence: TGTGCCAGCAGGGGGTTGGAGGGACTCTCCTACGAGCAGTACTTC. The chain carries TRBV28 and TRBJ2-7, with D possibly being TRBD2 (6 bases). Germline V gene lookup returns CDR1 MDHEN and CDR2 SYDVKM. This CDR3 is built from 15 residues. V was clipped by 6 bases and J by 0 bases, with 15 bases between them.

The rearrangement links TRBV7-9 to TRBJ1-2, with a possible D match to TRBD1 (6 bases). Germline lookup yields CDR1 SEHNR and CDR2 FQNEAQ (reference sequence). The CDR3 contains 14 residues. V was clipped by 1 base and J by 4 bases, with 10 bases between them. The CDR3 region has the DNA TGTGCCAGCAGCTTAGAGGGGGGGATCTATGGCTACACCTTC. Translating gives CASSLEGGIYGYTF.

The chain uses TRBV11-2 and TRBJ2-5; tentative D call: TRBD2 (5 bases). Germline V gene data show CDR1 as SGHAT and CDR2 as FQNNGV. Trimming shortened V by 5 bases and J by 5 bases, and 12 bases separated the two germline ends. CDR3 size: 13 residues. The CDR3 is CASSVSVIETQYF. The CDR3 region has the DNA TGTGCCAGCAGCGTTAGCGTCATTGAGACCCAGTACTTC. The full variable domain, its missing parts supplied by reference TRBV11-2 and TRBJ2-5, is EAGVAQSPRYKIIEKRQSVAFWCNPISGHATLYWYQQILGQGPKLLIQFQNNGVVDDSQLPKDRFSAERLKGVDSTLKIQPAKLEDSAVYLCASSVSVIETQYFGPGTRLLVL.

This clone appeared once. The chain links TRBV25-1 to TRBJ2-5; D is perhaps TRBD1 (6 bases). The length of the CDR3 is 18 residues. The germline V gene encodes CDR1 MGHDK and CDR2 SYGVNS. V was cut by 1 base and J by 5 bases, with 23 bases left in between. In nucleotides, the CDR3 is TGTGCCAGCAGTGAATGGATTTACCGGGACAACCCCGGGGAGACCCAGTACTTC. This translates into CASSEWIYRDNPGETQYF.

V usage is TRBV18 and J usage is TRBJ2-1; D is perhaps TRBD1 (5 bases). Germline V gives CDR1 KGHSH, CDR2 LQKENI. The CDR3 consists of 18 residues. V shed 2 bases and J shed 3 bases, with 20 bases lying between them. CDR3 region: CASSPVFQGWGIYNEQFF. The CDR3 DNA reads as TGTGCCAGCTCACCAGTTTTCCAGGGATGGGGCATCTACAATGAGCAGTTCTTC.

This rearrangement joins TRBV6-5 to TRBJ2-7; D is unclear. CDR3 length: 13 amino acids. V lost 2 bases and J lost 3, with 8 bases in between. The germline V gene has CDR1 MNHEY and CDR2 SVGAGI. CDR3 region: CASSYSIYYEQYF. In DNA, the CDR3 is TGTGCCAGCAGTTACAGTATCTACTACGAGCAGTACTTC.

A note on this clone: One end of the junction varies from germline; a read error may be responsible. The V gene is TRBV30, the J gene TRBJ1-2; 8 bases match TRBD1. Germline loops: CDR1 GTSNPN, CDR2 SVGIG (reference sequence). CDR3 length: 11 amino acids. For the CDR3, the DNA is TGTGCCTGCAGTGGACAGGGTAACTACACCTTC. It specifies CACSGQGNYTF.

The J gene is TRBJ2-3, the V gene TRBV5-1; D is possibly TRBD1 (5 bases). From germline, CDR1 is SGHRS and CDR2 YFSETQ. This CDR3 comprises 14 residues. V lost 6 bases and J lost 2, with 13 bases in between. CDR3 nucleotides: TGCGCCAGCACCACAGGCTGGGTCACAGATACGCAGTATTTT. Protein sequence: CASTTGWVTDTQYF.

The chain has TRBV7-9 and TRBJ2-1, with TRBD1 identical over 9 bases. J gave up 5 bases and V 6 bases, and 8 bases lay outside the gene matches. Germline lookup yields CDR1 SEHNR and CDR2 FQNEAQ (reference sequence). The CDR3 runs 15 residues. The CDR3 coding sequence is TGTGCCAGCAGTCCCGGGACAGGGTATCACAATGAGCAGTTCTTC. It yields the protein CASSPGTGYHNEQFF.

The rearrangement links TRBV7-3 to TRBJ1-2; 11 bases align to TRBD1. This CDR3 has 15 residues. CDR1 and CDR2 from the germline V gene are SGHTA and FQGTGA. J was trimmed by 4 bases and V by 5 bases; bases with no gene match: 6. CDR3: CASSQDRGLAYGYTF. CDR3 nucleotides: TGTGCCAGCAGCCAGGACAGGGGGCTTGCCTATGGCTACACCTTC.

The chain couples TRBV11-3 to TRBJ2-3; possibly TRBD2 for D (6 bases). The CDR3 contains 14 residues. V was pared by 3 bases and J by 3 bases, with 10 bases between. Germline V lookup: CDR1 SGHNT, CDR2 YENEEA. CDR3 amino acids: CASSLGDSTDTQYF. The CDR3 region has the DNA TGTGCCAGCAGCTTGGGGGACTCTACAGATACGCAGTATTTT. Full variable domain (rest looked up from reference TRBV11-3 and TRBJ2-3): EAGVVQSPRYKIIEKKQPVAFWCNPISGHNTLYWYLQNLGQGPELLIRYENEEAVDDSQLPKDRFSAERLKGVDSTLKIQPAELGDSAVYLCASSLGDSTDTQYFGPGTRLTVL.

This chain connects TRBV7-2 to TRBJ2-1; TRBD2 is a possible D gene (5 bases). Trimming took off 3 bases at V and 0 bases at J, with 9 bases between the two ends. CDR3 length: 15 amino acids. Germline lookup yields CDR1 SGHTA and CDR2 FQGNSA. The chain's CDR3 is CASSFGGFSYNEQFF. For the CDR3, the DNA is TGTGCCAGCAGCTTCGGCGGGTTCTCCTACAATGAGCAGTTCTTC.

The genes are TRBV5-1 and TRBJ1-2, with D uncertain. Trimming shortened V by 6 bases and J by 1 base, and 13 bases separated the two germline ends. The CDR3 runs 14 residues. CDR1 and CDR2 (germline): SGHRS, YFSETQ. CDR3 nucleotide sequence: TGCGCCAGCACTGAGCCAGGCCTTAACTATGGCTACACCTTC. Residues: CASTEPGLNYGYTF.

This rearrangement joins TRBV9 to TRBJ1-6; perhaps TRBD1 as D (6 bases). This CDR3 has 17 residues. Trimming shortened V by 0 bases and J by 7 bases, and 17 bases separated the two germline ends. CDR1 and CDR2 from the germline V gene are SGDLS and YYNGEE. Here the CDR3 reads CASSVGGSGDYNSPLHF. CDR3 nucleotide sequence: TGTGCCAGCAGCGTAGGGGGATCAGGGGATTACAATTCACCCCTCCACTTT.

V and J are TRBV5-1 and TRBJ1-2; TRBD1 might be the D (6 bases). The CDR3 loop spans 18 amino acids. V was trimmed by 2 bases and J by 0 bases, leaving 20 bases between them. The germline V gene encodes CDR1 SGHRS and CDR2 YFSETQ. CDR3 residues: CASSFTIIRGKTNYGYTF. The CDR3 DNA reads TGCGCCAGCAGCTTTACCATAATTAGGGGGAAAACTAACTATGGCTACACCTTC. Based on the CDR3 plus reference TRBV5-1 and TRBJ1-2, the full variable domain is KAGVTQTPRYLIKTRGQQVTLSCSPISGHRSVSWYQQTPGQGLQFLFEYFSETQRNKGNFPGRFSGRQFSNSRSEMNVSTLELGDSALYLCASSFTIIRGKTNYGYTFGSGTRLTVV.

CDR3 in DNA: TGCAGTGCCCGCCTAAACACTGAAGCTTTCTTT. Translating gives CSARLNTEAFF. The gene calls are TRBV29-1 and TRBJ1-1; D ambiguous. This CDR3 region has 11 residues. Germline V CDR1 and CDR2: SQVTM, ANQGSEA.

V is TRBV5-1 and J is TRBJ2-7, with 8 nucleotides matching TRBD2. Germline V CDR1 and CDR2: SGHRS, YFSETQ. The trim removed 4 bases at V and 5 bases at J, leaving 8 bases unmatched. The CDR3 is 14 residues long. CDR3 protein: CASSLLFSGDEQYF. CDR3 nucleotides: TGCGCCAGCAGCCTCCTGTTTAGCGGGGACGAGCAGTACTTC.

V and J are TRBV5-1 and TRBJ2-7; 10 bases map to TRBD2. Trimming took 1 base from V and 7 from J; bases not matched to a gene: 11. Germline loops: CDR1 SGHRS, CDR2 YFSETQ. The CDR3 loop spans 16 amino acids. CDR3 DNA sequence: TGCGCCAGCAGCTTGTCTTTCACTAGCGGGGCCGGGGAGCAGTACTTC. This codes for CASSLSFTSGAGEQYF.